This TCR beta chain emerged from a study of spatial heterogeneity in lung cancer. CDR3 length: 12 residues. Trimming stripped 8 bases from V and 0 bases from J, with 8 bases between. Germline values: CDR1 MDHEN, CDR2 SYDVKM. Time point noted: sample taken at primary tumor resection. Whole RNA obtained from tumor, nontumor lung or frozen PBMC underwent sequencing without sorting. In this sample, this clonotype is large. TCRdb independently ran MiXCR on the 5' RACE reads; one entry per CDR3 protein. The sample lists under 2,000 distinct CDR3 sequences, about 7.6% occurring once. The material was normal lung tissue next to the tumor, obtained at surgery. This receptor was taken from a male donor with early-stage non-small cell lung cancer. The J gene is TRBJ2-7, the V gene TRBV28; D uncertain. CDR3 protein: CASRAYSYEQYF. Here the CDR3 DNA reads TGTGCCAGCCGGGCCTACTCCTACGAGCAGTACTTC.